This T cell receptor beta chain was captured in a study of CD8 T cells in Susac syndrome. cDNA came from around 0.5 to 1 ug RNA primed by random hexamers. A single record per CDR3 protein comes from TCRdb applying MiXCR to the immunoSEQ multiplex PCR reads. The sample has about 200,000 distinct CDR3 sequences, approximately 95% seen once; the top ten hold 0.082%. A single count supports this clonotype. Trimming cost V 2 bases and J 3 bases, with 14 bases left between them. The germline CDR1 and CDR2 sequences are SGDLS and YYNGEE. This CDR3 is built from 15 residues. The material sequenced was CD4+ T cells from PBMCs. The V and J genes are TRBV9 and TRBJ2-5; no clear D gene. The receptor was isolated from a human donor with multiple sclerosis. CDR3 sequence (DNA): TGTGCCAGCAGCGTCAGTCTTGGGCTAGAAGAGACCCAGTACTTC. Translating gives CASSVSLGLEETQYF.